Below are 19 T cell receptor beta chains sequenced from a single sample in a study of prognosis after radiotherapy for stage I lung cancer. Genomic DNA was the source, and TCR beta CDR3 was amplified from it by two-round multiplex PCR. For every TRBV and TRBJ gene, a specific primer was used in first-round PCR. Each CDR3 protein is one row after TCRdb ran MiXCR on the multiplex PCR reads. This sample yields about 31,000 distinct CDR3 sequences, of which around 30% are seen a single time; roughly a third belongs to the top ten. The material was PBMCs, obtained before or after stereotactic body radiation therapy (not recorded which). The receptors were sampled from a donor over 45 with non-small cell lung cancer.

This clonotype has at least ten counts. The rearrangement links TRBV30 to TRBJ1-3; 8 bases map to TRBD1. Trimming at V came to 0 bases and at J to 6 bases, leaving 22 bases not matched to a gene. Germline CDR1 is GTSNPN and CDR2 is SVGIG (reference sequence). The CDR3 is 20 amino acids. DNA for the CDR3: TGTGCCTGGAGTGTTTGGGTTTCGGACAGGGAAGGGCAAATAGAAAACACCATATATTTT. Its protein product is CAWSVWVSDREGQIENTIYF.

This clonotype was picked up a small number of times. The chain combines TRBV28 with TRBJ2-3; TRBD2 agrees at 14 bases. CDR1 is MDHEN and CDR2 is SYDVKM in the germline V gene. CDR3 size: 18 residues. V shed 5 bases, J shed 2 bases, and the junction held 9 bases outside the gene matches. In DNA form, the CDR3 reads TGTGCCAGCAGTCCCCCAGGACTAGCGGGAGGTTTCACAGATACGCAGTATTTT. Its protein product is CASSPPGLAGGFTDTQYF.

There are many counts of this clonotype. This CDR3 reads CASSSAPYEQYF. The DNA of the CDR3 is TGTGCCAGCAGCTCCGCCCCCTACGAGCAGTACTTC. The chain has TRBV7-9 and TRBJ2-7, with unresolved D. The CDR3 loop spans 12 amino acids. Germline V gene lookup returns CDR1 SEHNR and CDR2 FQNEAQ (reference sequence). V dropped 4 bases and J dropped 2 bases, with 6 bases sitting between them.

This clonotype was detected many times. This chain links TRBV24-1 with TRBJ2-7, with D perhaps TRBD2 (6 bases). The CDR3 runs 12 residues. V was shortened by 6 bases and J by 1 base, with 6 bases between the two germline ends. Germline CDR1 KGHDR, CDR2 SFDVKD. The CDR3 DNA reads TGTGCCACCAGTAGCGGGTCCTACGAGCAGTACTTC. Its translation: CATSSGSYEQYF.

This clonotype showed up many times. The chain combines TRBV11-2 with TRBJ2-5, with D tentatively TRBD2 (6 bases). There are 14 residues in the CDR3. Trimming removed 5 bases from V and 5 bases from J, with 15 bases in between. Germline V gene sequence: CDR1 SGHAT, CDR2 FQNNGV. CDR3 protein: CASSRVRGLETQYF. Written as DNA, the CDR3 is TGTGCCAGCAGCCGGGTCCGGGGACTGGAGACCCAGTACTTC.

This clonotype was observed at least ten times. The rearrangement uses TRBV6-2 or TRBV6-3 and TRBJ1-1; D is possibly TRBD1 (5 bases). The V and J ends lost 6 bases and 0 bases respectively, with 17 bases between them. Germline CDR1 is MNHEY and CDR2 is SVGEGT. The CDR3 consists of 16 residues. CDR3 nucleotide sequence: TGTGCCAGCAGAGGGGCAGCCCCTTTTATGAACACTGAAGCTTTCTTT. It specifies CASRGAAPFMNTEAFF.

This chain connects TRBV7-2 to TRBJ2-7; D not resolved. V was cut by 4 bases and J by 4 bases, with 14 bases left in between. CDR1 SGHTA and CDR2 FQGNSA come from the germline V gene. CDR3 length equals 14 residues. DNA of the CDR3: TGTGCCAGCAGCTCCCGGTCCGGATTTTACGAGCAGTACTTC. Protein sequence: CASSSRSGFYEQYF. Based on the CDR3 plus reference TRBV7-2 and TRBJ2-7, the full variable domain is GAGVSQSPSNKVTEKGKDVELRCDPISGHTALYWYRQSLGQGLEFLIYFQGNSAPDKSGLPSDRFSAERTGGSVSTLTIQRTQQEDSAVYLCASSSRSGFYEQYFGPGTRLTVT.

In its sample, this clonotype was seen many times. V and J are TRBV13 and TRBJ1-3, with D possibly being TRBD1 (5 bases). The CDR3 loop spans 16 amino acids. Germline CDR1 PRHDT, CDR2 FYEKMQ (reference sequence). V lost 2 bases and J lost 8, with 19 bases in between. The CDR3 is CASSLPGASARDTIYF. The CDR3 region has the DNA TGTGCCAGCAGCTTACCTGGGGCCTCGGCCCGAGACACCATATATTTT.

V usage is TRBV5-1 and J usage is TRBJ1-2; D possibly corresponds to TRBD1 (5 bases). Germline CDR1 is SGHRS and CDR2 is YFSETQ. This CDR3 spans 13 amino acids. With 4 bases removed from V and 8 bases from J, the gap between germline ends came to 15 bases. CDR3 amino acids: CASSGLMGDGYTF. The CDR3 DNA is TGCGCCAGCAGCGGCCTCATGGGGGACGGCTACACCTTC.

In this sample, this clonotype turned up many times. The chain links TRBV3-1 to TRBJ1-5; D is unclear. Per the germline V gene, CDR1 is LGHDT and CDR2 is YNNKEL (reference sequence). CDR3 length: 18 amino acids. The V end lost 0 bases, the J end lost 0 bases, and 15 bases lay between the germline ends. The CDR3 sequence is CASSQDQTRHDSNQPQHF. CDR3 DNA: TGTGCCAGCAGCCAAGATCAGACTAGACATGATAGCAATCAGCCCCAGCATTTT.

This clonotype occurred many times. The rearrangement joins TRBV12-5 to TRBJ2-3; no firm D call. Germline lookup yields CDR1 LGHNT and CDR2 FRNRAP. The CDR3 has 18 residues. The V end lost 1 base, the J end lost 8 bases, and 25 bases lay between the germline ends. The CDR3: CASGLGRPRAVGFGTQYF. The CDR3, as DNA: TGTGCTAGTGGTTTGGGAAGACCTAGGGCAGTTGGGTTTGGTACGCAGTATTTT. Filled out from reference TRBV12-5 and TRBJ2-3, the complete variable domain reads DARVTQTPRHKVTEMGQEVTMRCQPILGHNTVFWYRQTMMQGLELLAYFRNRAPLDDSGMPKDRFSAEMPDATLATLKIQPSEPRDSAVYFCASGLGRPRAVGFGTQYFGPGTRLTVL.

Ten or more counts support this clonotype. This rearrangement joins TRBV19 to TRBJ1-2; D unresolved. Germline-derived CDR1 and CDR2 are LNHDA and SQIVND (reference sequence). The CDR3 extends over 14 amino acids. The germline V and J ends were trimmed by 5 bases and 6 bases, with 16 bases remaining between them. The CDR3 DNA is TGTGCCAGTAGTCTGACGCGGAGAGCGAATGGCTACACCTTC. It yields the protein CASSLTRRANGYTF.

A note on this clonotype: A much larger clone sits a single nucleotide away, making a read error possible. The rearrangement uses TRBV5-4 and TRBJ2-7; weak D call: TRBD2 (5 bases). Deletions cut 2 bases from V and 0 bases from J, with 9 bases between. The CDR3 length is 14 residues. Germline values: CDR1 SGHNT, CDR2 YYREEE (reference sequence). Here the CDR3 reads CASSFCGSSYEQYF. CDR3 nucleotides: TGTGCCAGCAGCTTTTGTGGGAGCTCCTACGAGCAGTACTTC.

The sample holds a few counts of this clonotype. An end of the junction differs from the germline gene, which may be a read error. The chain employs TRBV28 and TRBJ2-7; TRBD2 agrees at 9 bases. Germline assignment: CDR1 MDHEN and CDR2 SYDVKM. This CDR3 is built from 15 residues. The CDR3 DNA reads TGCGCCAGCAGGACCGAACTAGCGGGCTCCTACGAGCAGTACTTC. Amino acids: CASRTELAGSYEQYF.

Many counts were recorded for this clonotype. The rearrangement uses TRBV20-1 and TRBJ1-1; D is unclear. Looked up from germline, CDR1 is DFQATT and CDR2 is SNEGSKA (reference sequence). The CDR3 consists of 12 residues. V was clipped by 4 bases and J by 5 bases, with 11 bases between them. CDR3 bases: TGCAGTGCTACCTCGTCTGGGACTGAAGCTTTCTTT. Translating it yields CSATSSGTEAFF.

The CDR3 DNA reads as TGTGCCAGCAGCCAAGAGGGACAGCCCCAGCATTTT. Translated: CASSQEGQPQHF. The chain joins TRBV3-1 to TRBJ1-5; D remains unclear. V was pared by 0 bases and J by 7 bases, with 4 bases between. Germline-derived CDR1 and CDR2 are LGHDT and YNNKEL (reference sequence). The CDR3 has 12 residues.

This clonotype was observed a single time. The rearrangement joins TRBV27 to TRBJ2-7, with a possible D match to TRBD2 (5 bases). V was cut by 1 base and J by 7 bases, with 20 bases left in between. Germline CDR1 and CDR2: MNHEY and SMNVEV (reference sequence). This CDR3 is 16 amino acids long. CDR3 sequence reads: CASSLFREGPLDEQYF. CDR3 nucleotides: TGTGCCAGCAGTTTATTCCGGGAAGGGCCCTTGGATGAGCAGTACTTC.

V gene TRBV20-1 combines with J gene TRBJ1-6; maybe TRBD1 (5 bases). From germline, CDR1 is DFQATT and CDR2 SNEGSKA (reference sequence). V was pared by 4 bases and J by 9 bases, with 16 bases between. The CDR3 spans 14 residues. CDR3 coding DNA: TGCAGTGCTAAGATCCAGGGAGAAAGTTCACCCCTCCACTTT. This codes for CSAKIQGESSPLHF.

The rearrangement joins TRBV6-1 to TRBJ2-2; TRBD2 might be the D (5 bases). Per germline, CDR1 MNHNS and CDR2 SASEGT. V lost 5 bases to trimming and J lost 5 bases, with 18 bases between them. The CDR3 extends over 16 amino acids. CDR3 DNA sequence: TGTGCCAGCAGTCCTCCACGAGGGAAGGGAACCGGGGAGCTGTTTTTT. Translation: CASSPPRGKGTGELFF.